This TCR beta chain appears in the sequencing data of a study of blood T cell repertoires in COVID-19 (dated by TCRdb to the early 2020s). Concerning the study at large: The collaborator samples originated in the United States, Italy and Spain and spanned the acute and convalescent phases of COVID-19. The material from the prospective study consisted of cDNA or gDNA derived from T cells, B-cell-depleted T cells, or PBMCs. Deeply sampled blood TCRbeta repertoires from subjects exposed to, actively infected with, or recovered from COVID-19 were included in the dataset. A freely available public database, intended as a resource for researchers studying the immune response to SARS-CoV-2, is where the repertoires were released. The samples were drawn from two sources: the first 160 participants of the ongoing ImmuneRACE study, and about 1,300 subjects contributed by 6 global collaborators. Nearly every sample came with metadata listing a de-identified subject ID, COVID-19 status, age in years and sex. HLA class I and class II types, where available, came from metadata supplied by the sample provider rather than from assay-based typing.

This clone occurred a few times. This receptor's antigen is unknown. Base-call qualities are not available, and no considerably larger clone is one nucleotide away. Collaborating institutions collected whole blood in K2EDTA tubes following their own protocols. Collaborator samples were shipped for TCRbeta analysis as frozen whole blood, isolated PBMCs, or DNA extracted from either sample type. The trim is 3 bases for V and 8 bases for J, with a gap of 10 bases between the germline ends. The CDR3 starts with the cysteine, ends with the phenylalanine, and has 12 residues. Just the 36-base CDR3 DNA is kept, in frame starting at base 1. TCRbeta CDR3 regions were amplified from genomic DNA using the immunoSEQ Assay, a bias-controlled multiplex PCR. In the paper's pipeline: Within the assay, amplification of reference gene primers was used to estimate how many nucleated cells each sample contained. To quantify the absolute abundance of each unique TCRbeta CDR3 rearrangement, sequence reads were collapsed and filtered. For each sample, productive Simpson clonality was calculated as the square root of Simpson's diversity index over productive rearrangements. Held by TCRdb, this immuneACCESS table contains in-frame sequences only and omits some clones. Under half of the omission traces to an unresolved V gene where checked; the cause of the rest is unknown. The DNA gave D and trimming, while V, J and clone size come from that table. The table for this sample lists about 110,000 clones; under 75% of them were counted only once. Around 8% of the sample goes to the ten largest clones.

Overall results and qualifications from the work: The amount of clinical and demographic metadata varied by source and participant and was provided uncurated.

Sequencing input: peripheral blood. The V gene is TRBV12-3 or TRBV12-4 and the J gene is TRBJ1-2; TRBD1 is a weak D gene call, 6 bases matching. This TCR was recovered from a woman aged 60 to 75 with acute or convalescent COVID-19. CDR3 sequence: CASSFLQGGYTF. In nucleotide form, the sequence is TGTGCCAGCAGTTTTCTACAGGGAGGCTACACCTTC.